The 18 T cell receptor beta chains below come from one sample, sequenced in a study of radiotherapy plus CTLA-4 blockade in lung cancer. Assay: immunoSEQ multiplex PCR; the TCRdb copy retains only in-frame clones and omits some. The profile shows 70,000 to 90,000 clones, around 82% of them singletons. This specimen consisted of peripheral blood, obtained from a patient treated with radiotherapy plus ipilimumab. Receptor source: a human donor with non-small cell lung cancer who had a complete response to radiotherapy plus ipilimumab.

V gene TRBV27 combines with J gene TRBJ1-4; 7 nucleotides line up with TRBD1. In germline, CDR1 is MNHEY, CDR2 SMNVEV (reference sequence). The V and J ends lost 0 bases and 8 bases, in that order; junction bases with no gene match: 12. The CDR3 covers 17 residues. The CDR3: CASSLSAAAGGEEKLFF. CDR3 DNA sequence: TGTGCCAGCAGTTTATCAGCGGCCGCAGGGGGGGAGGAAAAACTGTTTTTT.

The chain joins TRBV20-1 to TRBJ2-3; D not resolved. The ends were cut back, 7 bases at V and 0 bases at J, with 5 bases in the middle. The CDR3 has 11 amino acids. Germline CDR1 is DFQATT and CDR2 is SNEGSKA (reference sequence). The CDR3 nucleotides read TGCAGTGTACACAGCACAGATACGCAGTATTTT. It yields the protein CSVHSTDTQYF.

The chain employs TRBV5-4 and TRBJ2-3, with 8 nucleotides matching TRBD2. J was trimmed by 4 bases and V by 0 bases; bases with no gene match: 7. The CDR3 extends over 16 amino acids. Looked up from germline, CDR1 is SGHNT and CDR2 is YYREEE (reference sequence). The CDR3 nucleotides read TGTGCCAGCAGCTTGGTCGGGAGGGCCGGGGCAGATACGCAGTATTTT. This translates into CASSLVGRAGADTQYF. Full variable domain (missing parts from reference TRBV5-4 and TRBJ2-3): ETGVTQSPTHLIKTRGQQVTLRCSSQSGHNTVSWYQQALGQGPQFIFQYYREEENGRGNFPPRFSGLQFPNYSSELNVNALELDDSALYLCASSLVGRAGADTQYFGPGTRLTVL.

The chain is built from TRBV5-6 and TRBJ2-3; D not certain. Deletions cut 6 bases from V and 5 bases from J, with 7 bases between. The V gene's germline CDR1 is SGHDT and CDR2 YYEEEE. The CDR3 runs to 11 residues. The CDR3 DNA follows: TGTGCCAGCAACCTTCGAGATACGCAGTATTTT. This sequence encodes CASNLRDTQYF. The whole variable domain, remainder taken from reference TRBV5-6 and TRBJ2-3, is DAGVTQSPTHLIKTRGQQVTLRCSPKSGHDTVSWYQQALGQGPQFIFQYYEEEERQRGNFPDRFSGHQFPNYSSELNVNALLLGDSALYLCASNLRDTQYFGPGTRLTVL.

With regard to this clone: The same CDR3 can be traced to other DNA sequences in this sample. The chain carries TRBV28 and TRBJ1-5; perhaps TRBD1 as D (5 bases). The CDR3 has 15 residues. V lost 3 bases to trimming and J lost 0 bases, with 9 bases between them. Germline CDR1 MDHEN, CDR2 SYDVKM. DNA of the CDR3: TGTGCCAGCAGTTTTTCAGGGTATAGCAATCAGCCCCAGCATTTT. It is translated as CASSFSGYSNQPQHF.

The chain employs TRBV6-5 and TRBJ1-5, with a weak D call TRBD1 (5 bases). CDR1 and CDR2 (germline): MNHEY, SVGAGI. Trimming pared 7 bases from V and 6 bases from J, leaving 13 bases between. The length of the CDR3 is 13 residues. The CDR3 sequence: CASNLNQGQPQHF. Written as DNA, the CDR3 is TGTGCCAGCAACCTAAATCAGGGTCAGCCCCAGCATTTT.

The chain uses TRBV28 and TRBJ1-2; 7 bases fit TRBD1. This CDR3 spans 15 amino acids. Trimming at V came to 3 bases and at J to 4 bases, leaving 8 bases not matched to a gene. Germline CDR1 and CDR2: MDHEN and SYDVKM. The CDR3 reads CASSFYDRDGYGYTF. In nucleotides, the CDR3 is TGTGCCAGCAGTTTTTACGACAGGGATGGCTATGGCTACACCTTC.

This chain's CDR3 is CASSDPEGNTIYF. The CDR3 DNA reads as TGTGCCAGCAGCGACCCAGAAGGAAACACCATATATTTT. The chain has TRBV13 and TRBJ1-3; no clear D. Germline loops: CDR1 PRHDT, CDR2 FYEKMQ (reference sequence). The V end lost 5 bases, the J end lost 4 bases, and 9 bases lay between the germline ends. CDR3 length: 13 residues.

The chain has TRBV7-8 and TRBJ1-3, with D possibly matching TRBD1 (6 bases). CDR1 SGHVS and CDR2 FQNEAQ come from the germline V gene. Deletions cut 5 bases from V and 3 bases from J, with 17 bases between. CDR3 length equals 16 residues. The CDR3 bases are TGTGCCAGCAGCCCTAGAGGCCAGGGGTTTGGAAACACCATATATTTT. Residues: CASSPRGQGFGNTIYF.

This clone was picked up a small number of times. J is TRBJ2-7 and V is TRBV4-1, with D possibly TRBD2 on 6 matching bases. Germline V CDR1 and CDR2: MGHRA, YSYEKL. The V and J ends lost 0 bases and 3 bases respectively, with 12 bases between them. There are 15 residues in the CDR3. As DNA, the CDR3 is TGCGCCAGCAGCCAAGATCTGGGGGGTAACTACGAGCAGTACTTC. Its translation is CASSQDLGGNYEQYF.

The rearrangement joins TRBV7-2 to TRBJ1-5; 9 bases agree with TRBD1. CDR3 length: 15 residues. The V gene's germline CDR1 is SGHTA and CDR2 FQGNSA. V trimming: 1 base; J trimming: 3 bases; junction bases outside the gene matches: 1. The CDR3 sequence: CASSLGTGVNQPQHF. The CDR3 DNA sequence: TGTGCCAGCAGCTTAGGGACAGGGGTCAATCAGCCCCAGCATTTT. Full variable domain (rest looked up from reference TRBV7-2 and TRBJ1-5): GAGVSQSPSNKVTEKGKDVELRCDPISGHTALYWYRQSLGQGLEFLIYFQGNSAPDKSGLPSDRFSAERTGGSVSTLTIQRTQQEDSAVYLCASSLGTGVNQPQHFGDGTRLSIL.

The chain's CDR3 is CASSLERTAAGETQYF. CDR3 sequence (DNA): TGTGCCAGCAGCTTAGAACGGACGGCCGCCGGGGAGACCCAGTACTTC. The chain uses TRBV7-2 and TRBJ2-5; the D is unclear. The germline CDR1 and CDR2 sequences are SGHTA and FQGNSA. Trimming took 1 base from V and 5 from J, leaving 17 bases between them. The CDR3 spans 16 residues.

The chain links TRBV5-1 to TRBJ2-5; tentatively, D is TRBD1 (7 bases). Trimming removed 5 bases from V and 1 base from J, with 12 bases in between. This CDR3 region has 14 residues. From germline, CDR1 is SGHRS and CDR2 YFSETQ. CDR3 residues: CASSGGTVQETQYF. CDR3 DNA: TGCGCCAGCAGTGGAGGGACAGTCCAAGAGACCCAGTACTTC.

Worth noting for this clone: A junction end diverges from the germline sequence, so it may reflect a read error. The V gene is TRBV7-7, the J gene TRBJ2-1, with 8 positions matching TRBD2. The CDR3 is 15 amino acids. The germline V gene encodes CDR1 SSHAT and CDR2 FNYEAQ (reference sequence). The CDR3 DNA reads TGTGCTAGCAGCTTAGGGCTAGCGGGTAGCTATGAGCAGTTCTTC. Amino acids: CASSLGLAGSYEQFF.

This sequence joins TRBV7-2 and TRBJ2-3; tentative D call: TRBD2 (5 bases). CDR1 SGHTA and CDR2 FQGNSA come from the germline V gene. The CDR3 totals 14 residues. Between the trimmed V and J ends, which lost 3 bases and 2 bases, there was a span of 9 bases. The DNA for the CDR3 is TGTGCCAGCAGCTTGAGACTACACACAGATACGCAGTATTTT. Translating it yields CASSLRLHTDTQYF.

In regard to this clone: Germline is not matched at one junction end, which may reflect a read error. The CDR3 sequence is CASSPGSSTGELFF. In DNA form, the CDR3 reads TGTGCTAGCAGCCCCGGGAGTTCCACCGGGGAGCTGTTTTTT. The chain links TRBV7-7 to TRBJ2-2; a possible D gene is TRBD2 (6 bases). This CDR3 region has 14 residues. Germline assignment: CDR1 SSHAT and CDR2 FNYEAQ (reference sequence).

V and J are TRBV7-8 and TRBJ2-4; 12 positions match TRBD2. Unmatched junction bases numbered 9, after V lost 5 bases and J lost 7 bases. In germline, CDR1 is SGHVS, CDR2 FQNEAQ. This CDR3 comprises 16 residues. The CDR3 spells CASSASGLAGLNIQYF. The CDR3, as DNA: TGTGCCAGCAGCGCATCTGGACTAGCGGGACTGAACATTCAGTACTTC.

The chain carries TRBV2 and TRBJ2-3, with no clear D. Trimming shortened V by 5 bases and J by 4 bases, and 16 bases separated the two germline ends. The germline V gene encodes CDR1 SNHLY and CDR2 FYNNEI. CDR3 size: 15 residues. This CDR3 is CASSTLAPAADTQYF. The DNA of the CDR3 is TGTGCCAGCAGTACCCTTGCACCGGCGGCAGATACGCAGTATTTT.